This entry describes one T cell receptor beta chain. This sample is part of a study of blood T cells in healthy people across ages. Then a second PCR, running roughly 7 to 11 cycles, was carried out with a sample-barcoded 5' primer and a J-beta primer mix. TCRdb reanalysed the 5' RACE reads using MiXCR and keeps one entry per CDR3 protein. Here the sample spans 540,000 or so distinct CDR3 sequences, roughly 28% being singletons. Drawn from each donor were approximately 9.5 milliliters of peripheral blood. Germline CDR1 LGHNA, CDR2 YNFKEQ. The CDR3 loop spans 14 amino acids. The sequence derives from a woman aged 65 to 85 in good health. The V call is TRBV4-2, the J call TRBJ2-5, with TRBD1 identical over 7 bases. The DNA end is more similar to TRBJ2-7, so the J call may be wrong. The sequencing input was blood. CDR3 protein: CASSPSRTGYEQYF. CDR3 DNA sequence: TGTGCCAGCAGCCCGAGCCGGACAGGCTACGAGCAGTACTTC.